The 23 T cell receptor beta chains reported below all come from one sample, sequenced in a study of T cell responses to AZD1222 COVID-19 vaccine. Method: immunoSEQ multiplex PCR; TCRdb's copy keeps in-frame clones and lacks some. The repertoire holds about 150,000 clones, with more than 90% as singletons. The sequencing here drew on peripheral blood, taken 28 days after the second AZD1222 dose. These receptors all come from an adult who received the AZD1222 COVID-19 vaccine.

The chain joins TRBV30 to TRBJ1-5, with 7 nucleotides matching TRBD1. The germline V gene has CDR1 GTSNPN and CDR2 SVGIG (reference sequence). Unmatched junction bases numbered 4, after V lost 0 bases and J lost 5 bases. The CDR3 is 14 amino acids. The DNA of the CDR3 is TGTGCCTGGAGTGTTGGACAGGCATATCAGCCCCAGCATTTT. Amino acid sequence: CAWSVGQAYQPQHF. The entire variable domain, with the rest obtained from reference TRBV30 and TRBJ1-5, is as follows: SQTIHQWPATLVQPVGSPLSLECTVEGTSNPNLYWYRQAAGRGLQLLFYSVGIGQISSEVPQNLSASRPQDRQFILSSKKLLLSDSGFYLCAWSVGQAYQPQHFGDGTRLSIL.

In this sample, this clone turned up once. The chain is built from TRBV2 and TRBJ1-2; D call uncertain. The CDR3 length is 15 residues. V dropped 1 base and J dropped 1 base, with 10 bases sitting between them. The germline CDR1 and CDR2 sequences are SNHLY and FYNNEI. The CDR3 reads CASSEVREGNYGYTF. DNA for the CDR3: TGTGCCAGCAGTGAAGTTAGGGAAGGTAACTATGGCTACACCTTC.

V is TRBV7-9 and J is TRBJ1-1; D gene ambiguous. The germline gives CDR1 SEHNR, CDR2 FQNEAQ (reference sequence). Deletions cut 3 bases from V and 6 bases from J, with 17 bases between. This CDR3 is built from 15 residues. CDR3 nucleotide sequence: TGTGCCAGCAGCTTTCTTTTTGGGTTAGTGGCTGAAGCTTTCTTT. Protein product: CASSFLFGLVAEAFF. Full variable domain (missing parts from reference TRBV7-9 and TRBJ1-1): DTGVSQNPRHKITKRGQNVTFRCDPISEHNRLYWYRQTLGQGPEFLTYFQNEAQLEKSRLLSDRFSAERPKGSFSTLEIQRTEQGDSAMYLCASSFLFGLVAEAFFGQGTRLTVV.

CDR3 sequence: CAWTARFAGYGYTF. The CDR3 DNA follows: TGTGCCTGGACAGCCAGGTTCGCAGGCTATGGCTACACCTTC. The V and J genes are TRBV30 and TRBJ1-2; no clear D gene. Germline assignment: CDR1 GTSNPN and CDR2 SVGIG (reference sequence). This CDR3 contains 14 residues. V gave up 4 bases and J gave up 4 bases, with 16 bases separating them.

V gene TRBV2 combines with J gene TRBJ1-2; D is unclear. Trimming took 3 bases from V and 6 from J, leaving 2 bases between them. The CDR3 loop spans 10 amino acids. Germline V CDR1 and CDR2: SNHLY, FYNNEI. CDR3 residues: CASSDNGYTF. The CDR3 DNA reads TGTGCCAGCAGTGATAATGGCTACACCTTC.

The chain carries TRBV28 and TRBJ2-3, with D possibly being TRBD1 or TRBD2 (5 bases each). This CDR3 contains 13 residues. Germline values: CDR1 MDHEN, CDR2 SYDVKM. The V end lost 10 bases, the J end lost 1 base, and 12 bases lay between the germline ends. The CDR3 sequence: CATARDRTDTQYF. CDR3 DNA sequence: TGTGCCACGGCCAGGGACCGCACAGATACGCAGTATTTT.

The V gene is TRBV29-1, the J gene TRBJ2-7; D possibly uses TRBD1 or TRBD2 (5 bases each). The CDR3 loop spans 12 amino acids. V dropped 8 bases and J dropped 3 bases, with 14 bases sitting between them. Germline-derived CDR1 and CDR2 are SQVTM and ANQGSEA. CDR3 region: CSPQDFLYEQYF. The CDR3 DNA reads as TGCAGCCCACAGGACTTCCTCTACGAGCAGTACTTC.

The CDR3 loop is CASSQENGQMNTEAFF. The CDR3, as DNA: TGTGCCAGCAGCCAAGAGAACGGCCAAATGAACACTGAAGCTTTCTTT. This sequence joins TRBV14 and TRBJ1-1; no firm D call. The CDR3 is 16 amino acids. Germline V CDR1 and CDR2: SGHDN, FVKESK. V was shortened by 0 bases and J by 0 bases, with 11 bases between the two germline ends.

V and J are TRBV9 and TRBJ2-2, with 8 bases lining up with TRBD2. The CDR3 totals 16 residues. The trim removed 4 bases at V and 2 bases at J, leaving 7 bases unmatched. Germline CDR1 is SGDLS and CDR2 is YYNGEE. The CDR3 protein is CASSPGLAGNTGELFF. The CDR3 nucleotides read TGTGCCAGCAGCCCGGGTCTAGCGGGTAACACCGGGGAGCTGTTTTTT.

This clone was detected only once. The rearrangement joins TRBV19 to TRBJ2-1; D might be TRBD1 (6 bases). Germline CDR1 is LNHDA and CDR2 is SQIVND (reference sequence). CDR3 size: 20 residues. V dropped 3 bases and J dropped 6 bases, with 30 bases sitting between them. Here the CDR3 DNA reads TGTGCCAGTAGTATGCCCCCCTGGGGACACCGGGTATCCAGTATCAATGAGCAGTTCTTC. It yields the protein CASSMPPWGHRVSSINEQFF.

The chain links TRBV5-1 to TRBJ2-1; 7 bases fit TRBD1. Germline CDR1 reads SGHRS; CDR2 reads YFSETQ. Trimming cost V 4 bases and J 0 bases; bases outside gene matches: 4. The CDR3 sequence is 15 residues long. CDR3 DNA: TGCGCCAGCAGCACGGACAGGAGCTCCTACAATGAGCAGTTCTTC. It yields the protein CASSTDRSSYNEQFF. Variable domain in full (rest from reference TRBV5-1 and TRBJ2-1): KAGVTQTPRYLIKTRGQQVTLSCSPISGHRSVSWYQQTPGQGLQFLFEYFSETQRNKGNFPGRFSGRQFSNSRSEMNVSTLELGDSALYLCASSTDRSSYNEQFFGPGTRLTVL.

The CDR3, as DNA: TGTGCCAGCAGCTTAAGGTCCGGGACTAGCGGGTACAATGAGCAGTTCTTC. This gives the protein CASSLRSGTSGYNEQFF. V usage is TRBV11-2 and J usage is TRBJ2-1, with TRBD2 identical over 12 bases. Germline values: CDR1 SGHAT, CDR2 FQNNGV. CDR3 size: 17 residues. Trimming cost V 2 bases and J 4 bases; bases outside gene matches: 6.

The J gene is TRBJ1-6, the V gene TRBV9; D possibly corresponds to TRBD1 (5 bases). Germline V gives CDR1 SGDLS, CDR2 YYNGEE. The CDR3 length is 14 residues. V lost 3 bases and J 7 bases, leaving 11 bases between the germline ends. For the CDR3, the DNA is TGTGCCAGCAGCGCGGTCCAGGGCAATTCACCCCTCCACTTT. Its translation: CASSAVQGNSPLHF.

The rearrangement joins TRBV11-2 to TRBJ2-2; 7 bases match TRBD1. Trimming at V came to 6 bases and at J to 0 bases, leaving 10 bases not matched to a gene. There are 17 residues in the CDR3. Germline CDR1 is SGHAT and CDR2 is FQNNGV. CDR3 DNA: TGTGCCAGCAGGACCCCGGGACAGCGTTCGAACACCGGGGAGCTGTTTTTT. This encodes CASRTPGQRSNTGELFF.

The gene calls are TRBV7-2 and TRBJ1-6, with D tentatively TRBD1 (6 bases). The CDR3 runs 14 residues. V was shortened by 5 bases and J by 8 bases, with 13 bases between the two germline ends. Germline CDR1 reads SGHTA; CDR2 reads FQGNSA. CDR3 nucleotide sequence: TGTGCCAGCAGCGGCCGGCCAGGGGATTCACCCCTCCACTTT. Translating it yields CASSGRPGDSPLHF.

The table lists this clone with a count of one. The chain has TRBV12-3 or TRBV12-4 and TRBJ2-2; no definite D call. CDR3 size: 13 residues. V was cut by 2 bases and J by 1 base, with 2 bases left in between. CDR3 in DNA: TGTGCCAGCAGTTTACAGAACACCGGGGAGCTGTTTTTT. Its protein is CASSLQNTGELFF.

This rearrangement joins TRBV7-3 to TRBJ2-2; D may be TRBD1 (6 bases). The CDR3 contains 13 residues. Germline CDR1 is SGHTA and CDR2 is FQGTGA. Trimming shortened V by 5 bases and J by 5 bases, and 9 bases separated the two germline ends. DNA of the CDR3: TGTGCCAGCAGCCCAGGACAGACCGGGGAGCTGTTTTTT. Its protein product is CASSPGQTGELFF.

V gene TRBV3-1 (or the pseudogene TRBV3-2) combines with J gene TRBJ1-2; D is unclear. The CDR3 is 14 amino acids. V was cut by 5 bases and J by 2 bases, with 12 bases left in between. Germline lookup yields CDR1 LGHDT and CDR2 YNNKEL (reference sequence). The CDR3 region has the DNA TGTGCCAGCAGCGAAAGGACGGGAAACTATGGCTACACCTTC. Its translation is CASSERTGNYGYTF.

V usage is TRBV10-3 and J usage is TRBJ1-2; a possible D gene is TRBD1 (6 bases). This CDR3 comprises 13 residues. The V end was cut by 5 bases, the J end by 2 bases, with 9 bases between. Germline lookup yields CDR1 ENHRY and CDR2 SYGVKD. The CDR3 loop reads CAISRQENYGYTF. CDR3 DNA sequence: TGTGCCATCAGTAGACAGGAGAACTATGGCTACACCTTC.

The chain employs TRBV21-1 and TRBJ2-1; TRBD2 is the table's D call, not checked against the DNA. TRBV21-1 is a pseudogene. The CDR3 extends over 15 amino acids. CDR3 region: CASELLAPYNNEQFF. For the CDR3, the DNA is TGTGCCAGCGAGCTACTAGCACCCTATAACAATGAGCAGTTCTTC.

The chain recombines TRBV7-2 with TRBJ2-7; the D is unclear. CDR1 SGHTA and CDR2 FQGNSA come from the germline V gene. The CDR3 has 14 amino acids. The V end was cut by 2 bases, the J end by 2 bases, with 10 bases between. CDR3 sequence (DNA): TGTGCCAGCAGCTTATATCTTAAACCCTACGAGCAGTACTTC. Its protein product is CASSLYLKPYEQYF.

This clone was recorded only once. The CDR3 is CASSLAWVGGSGNTIYF. CDR3 DNA sequence: TGTGCCAGCAGCTTAGCGTGGGTAGGGGGCTCTGGAAACACCATATATTTT. This chain connects TRBV7-2 to TRBJ1-3; the D gene is possibly TRBD1 (6 bases). CDR3 length equals 17 residues. The V end was cut by 0 bases, the J end by 0 bases, with 12 bases between. The germline V gene has CDR1 SGHTA and CDR2 FQGNSA.

This CDR3 reads CASSFQGAPNTGELFF. CDR3 coding DNA: TGCGCCAGCAGCTTTCAGGGGGCGCCGAACACCGGGGAGCTGTTTTTT. The chain is built from TRBV5-1 and TRBJ2-2; TRBD1 matches at 8 bases. With 2 bases clipped from V and 0 bases from J, the junction kept 3 bases outside the gene matches. CDR1 SGHRS and CDR2 YFSETQ come from the germline V gene. The CDR3 spans 16 residues.